One T cell receptor (beta chain) is described in this entry. Its antigen is as yet unknown. 13 Jbeta primers and 60 Vbeta primers were used for the PCR. The assay was immunoSEQ multiplex PCR, and TCRdb's table has in-frame clones only and misses some. The data contain 100,000 to 150,000 clones, 77% of them seen just once; the ten biggest clones take up around 3.5%. The sample comes from a study of cytomegalovirus exposure and HLA in healthy donors. The germline V gene has CDR1 SGHVS and CDR2 FNYEAQ. This CDR3 is 12 amino acids long. V was pared by 10 bases and J by 7 bases, with 8 bases of the junction left unmatched. Findings and limits, study-wide: Association of a missense DCLRE1C variant with TCR beta V- and J-gene trimming was reported in a later analysis.

The source is a human donor in good health. The chain couples TRBV7-6 to TRBJ1-1, with 8 bases fitting TRBD1. Specimen: PBMCs. CDR3 region: CANSRTGGEAFF. CDR3 in DNA: TGTGCCAACAGTCGCACAGGGGGTGAAGCTTTCTTT.